This TCR beta chain was profiled in a study of glioma-infiltrating T cells. This clonotype appeared many times. Trimming cost V 5 bases and J 12 bases, with 13 bases left between them. Germline V gives CDR1 MNHEY, CDR2 SMNVEV (reference sequence). The CDR3 spans 11 residues. TCR alpha and beta CDR3 regions were amplified from RNA using iRepertoire nested multiplex PCR. A single record per CDR3 protein comes from TCRdb applying MiXCR to the multiplex PCR reads. The table includes around 100,000 distinct CDR3 sequences, about 30% detected once. Sequenced sample: glioma tissue, nonneoplastic brain tissue, or PBMCs (not recorded which). The clonotype comes from a human donor with low-grade glioma or glioblastoma, undergoing nonglioma brain surgery, or in good health (not recorded which). The chain combines TRBV27 with TRBJ1-2; no firm D call. For the CDR3, the DNA is TGTGCCAGCAGTGCGACTCCCAGGCACACCTTC. It translates to CASSATPRHTF.